This entry lists 8 T cell receptor beta chains sequenced from one sample in a study of tumor and adjacent non-tumor tissue in lung cancer. TCRbeta libraries were built with three rounds of nested PCR, modified from ARM-PCR. In TCRdb, the multiplex PCR reads were re-called with MiXCR into one record per CDR3 protein. The data hold 60,000 to 65,000 distinct CDR3 sequences, with about 55% observed a single time. No cell sorting was done before RNA was extracted from the tissue. More than 3 cm separated this lung sample from the edge of the tumor. Sequencing was done on a sample of distant non-tumor lung tissue. These receptors were collected from a man aged 65-85 years with non-small cell lung cancer.

A single count supports this clonotype. A clone one base away is much larger, so this may be a read error. This chain uses TRBV5-4 with TRBJ2-7; TRBD1 is a possible D gene (5 bases). Germline assignment: CDR1 SGHNT and CDR2 YYREEE (reference sequence). This CDR3 comprises 14 residues. V was shortened by 2 bases and J by 5 bases, with 14 bases between the two germline ends. The CDR3 sequence is CASSLRAGINEQYF. In DNA form, the CDR3 reads TGTGCCAGCAGCTTAAGGGCAGGGATCAACGAGCAGTACTTC.

On this clonotype itself: This could be a read error, since a much larger clone is one nucleotide away. The J gene is TRBJ2-7, the V gene TRBV28, with 11 positions matching TRBD2. CDR1 and CDR2 from the germline V gene are MDHEN and SYDVKM. The CDR3 runs 15 residues. CDR3 sequence: CATSPGTSGYYEQYF. CDR3 DNA: TGTGCCACCAGTCCCGGGACTAGCGGTTACTACGAGCAGTACTTC.

As to this clonotype: At one boundary the junction diverges from the germline segment, which might be a read error. The chain is built from TRBV12-3 or TRBV12-4 and TRBJ2-7; D might be TRBD2 (6 bases). The length of the CDR3 is 16 residues. For the CDR3, the DNA is TGTGCCAGCAGTTTAGTGTCGGGGGAGAGCTCCTACGAGCACTACTTT. Amino acids: CASSLVSGESSYEHYF.

This clonotype was detected a few times. This chain joins TRBV6-5 and TRBJ2-1; the D gene is possibly TRBD1 (6 bases). The length of the CDR3 is 11 residues. V was pared by 8 bases and J by 10 bases, with 12 bases between. Germline assignment: CDR1 MNHEY and CDR2 SVGAGI. The CDR3 sequence: CASWRQGEQFF. CDR3 coding DNA: TGTGCCAGCTGGCGGCAGGGGGAGCAGTTCTTC.

Notes on this clonotype: One end of the junction fails to match germline, which may point to a read error. The CDR3 region has the DNA TGCAGTGCTGGAGATCGGGGGGGCACAGCACGGGTGCAGTTCTTC. Amino acid sequence: CSAGDRGGTARVQFF. The chain is built from TRBV20-1 and TRBJ2-1; 8 bases are a match to TRBD2. CDR1 is DFQATT, CDR2 SNEGSKA, per germline (reference sequence). The CDR3 runs 15 residues.

Comment on this clonotype: The junction departs from the called germline gene at one end, perhaps through a read error. The chain links TRBV11-2 to TRBJ2-5; maybe TRBD2 (5 bases). The CDR3 contains 15 residues. The V gene's germline CDR1 is SGHAT and CDR2 FQNNGV. CDR3 region: CTSSSERGSQETQYF. The CDR3, as DNA: TGTACCAGCAGCTCAGAGAGAGGGTCCCAAGAGACCCAGTACTTC. Looking up the rest from reference TRBV11-2 and TRBJ2-5 gives the full variable domain: EAGVAQSPRYKIIEKRQSVAFWCNPISGHATLYWYQQILGQGPKLLIQFQNNGVVDDSQLPKDRFSAERLKGVDSTLKIQPAKLEDSAVYLCTSSSERGSQETQYFGPGTRLLVL.

The sample holds many counts of this clonotype. For the CDR3, the DNA is TGTGCCAGCAGTTACTCTCGGGAGCAGTACTTC. Residues: CASSYSREQYF. V gene TRBV6-5 combines with J gene TRBJ2-7; no firm D call. This CDR3 spans 11 amino acids. V lost 0 bases and J lost 7, with 4 bases in between. Germline V gene sequence: CDR1 MNHEY, CDR2 SVGAGI.

About this clonotype: At one boundary the junction diverges from the germline segment, which might be a read error. V and J are TRBV11-2 and TRBJ2-7; D possibly corresponds to TRBD1 (6 bases). The CDR3 spans 16 residues. The germline V gene encodes CDR1 SGHAT and CDR2 FQNNGV. CDR3 loop: CASIAISQGLTYEQYF. The CDR3 DNA follows: TGTGCCAGCATCGCAATCTCTCAGGGGCTTACCTACGAGCAGTACTTT.